The 28 T cell receptor beta chains below were found in one sample sequenced in a study of CD8 T cells in ankylosing spondylitis. TCRdb re-analysed the 5' RACE reads in MiXCR, keeping a single row per CDR3 protein. The table lists around 210,000 distinct CDR3 sequences, approximately 7.6% of them singletons. Specimen: blood, either unsorted or a sorted T cell fraction (not recorded which). The receptors were sampled from a female donor with ankylosing spondylitis or in good health (not recorded which).

This clonotype was detected ten times or more. The gene calls are TRBV12-3 or TRBV12-4 and TRBJ1-1; the match to TRBD1 covers 7 bases. The CDR3 is made up of 18 amino acids. The junction had 15 bases not matched to a gene; V was cut back by 4 bases and J by 1 base. Here the CDR3 reads CASSSKKGTARSNTEAFF. The CDR3 DNA sequence: TGTGCCAGCAGTTCGAAGAAAGGGACAGCGAGATCGAACACTGAAGCTTTCTTT.

This clonotype was picked up many times. V and J are TRBV5-1 and TRBJ2-1; D may match TRBD1 or TRBD2 (6 bases each). Germline V gene sequence: CDR1 SGHRS, CDR2 YFSETQ. Trimming shortened V by 3 bases and J by 4 bases, and 14 bases separated the two germline ends. The CDR3 is made up of 15 amino acids. The CDR3 coding sequence is TGCGCCAGCAGCTACCTAGAGGGGGGTTACAATGAGCAGTTCTTC. This gives the protein CASSYLEGGYNEQFF.

This chain links TRBV4-2 with TRBJ2-1, with D perhaps matching TRBD2 (5 bases). Trimming removed 4 bases from V and 8 bases from J, with 18 bases in between. The germline V gene has CDR1 LGHNA and CDR2 YNFKEQ. The CDR3 consists of 15 residues. CDR3 nucleotide sequence: TGTGCCAGCAGCCCCGCGGTCCCTAGCCCGGATGAGCAGTTCTTC. It yields the protein CASSPAVPSPDEQFF.

This clonotype was seen ten or more times. This chain connects TRBV20-1 to TRBJ1-2; D not resolved. V lost 1 base, J lost 10 bases, and 16 bases lay in between. CDR1 DFQATT and CDR2 SNEGSKA come from the germline V gene (reference sequence). The CDR3 has 13 amino acids. CDR3 amino acids: CSARGETAFDYTF. In DNA form, the CDR3 reads TGCAGTGCTAGAGGGGAAACAGCTTTTGACTACACCTTC.

This clonotype was detected many times. The rearrangement joins TRBV19 to TRBJ1-3; D ambiguous. The germline V and J ends were trimmed by 7 bases and 4 bases, with 20 bases remaining between them. CDR3 length equals 16 residues. Germline CDR1 LNHDA, CDR2 SQIVND (reference sequence). This CDR3 reads CASKRSEGGFGNTIYF. The CDR3 bases are TGTGCCAGTAAACGGTCGGAGGGAGGCTTCGGAAACACCATATATTTT.

This clonotype was recorded many times. The chain is built from TRBV12-3 or TRBV12-4 and TRBJ2-7, with no clear D. This CDR3 is built from 12 residues. The V end lost 4 bases, the J end lost 3 bases, and 7 bases lay between the germline ends. The CDR3: CASSWIDYEQYF. The DNA for the CDR3 is TGTGCCAGCAGTTGGATCGACTACGAGCAGTACTTC.

This clonotype occurred many times. The chain carries TRBV19 and TRBJ2-1, with D possibly matching TRBD2 (6 bases). There are 11 residues in the CDR3. Germline V gene data show CDR1 as LNHDA and CDR2 as SQIVND (reference sequence). V was shortened by 9 bases and J by 10 bases, with 13 bases between the two germline ends. The CDR3 bases are TGTGCCAGCGGGACTTTTGGGGAGCAGTTCTTC. Protein product: CASGTFGEQFF.

This clonotype was seen more than once but under ten times. The rearrangement uses TRBV5-5 and TRBJ2-5; 9 nucleotides align to TRBD2. The germline CDR1 and CDR2 sequences are SGHKS and YYEKEE (reference sequence). The CDR3 is 13 residues long. The J segment lost 9 bases and the V segment lost 5 bases, leaving 8 bases of the junction unmatched. In nucleotides, the CDR3 is TGTGCCAGCAGTTCCGTAGCGGGAGTAGCCCAGTACTTC. This gives the protein CASSSVAGVAQYF.

This clonotype was detected many times. V gene TRBV27 combines with J gene TRBJ2-1; 9 bases align to TRBD1. The CDR3 covers 16 residues. V was clipped by 5 bases and J by 0 bases; unmatched bases: 5. CDR1 and CDR2 from the germline V gene are MNHEY and SMNVEV (reference sequence). The CDR3: CASSGGTGTSYNEQFF. The CDR3 DNA reads as TGTGCCAGCAGTGGAGGGACAGGGACCTCCTACAATGAGCAGTTCTTC.

This clonotype was detected many times. This chain uses TRBV9 with TRBJ2-1; no reliable D call. Trimming removed 0 bases from V and 1 base from J, with 8 bases in between. There are 15 residues in the CDR3. Germline V gene data show CDR1 as SGDLS and CDR2 as YYNGEE. The CDR3 reads CASSVDGLSYNEQFF. The CDR3 DNA sequence: TGTGCCAGCAGCGTAGACGGGCTTTCCTACAATGAGCAGTTCTTC.

This clonotype has a count of ten or more. In DNA, the CDR3 is TGTGCCAGCAGCCCCCCGGGTGGCGTCCAAGAGACCCAGTACTTC. It yields the protein CASSPPGGVQETQYF. The chain couples TRBV5-4 to TRBJ2-5, with unresolved D. V was pared by 4 bases and J by 1 base, with 14 bases between. Germline-derived CDR1 and CDR2 are SGHNT and YYREEE (reference sequence). The CDR3 is made up of 15 amino acids. The full variable domain, completed using reference TRBV5-4 and TRBJ2-5, is ETGVTQSPTHLIKTRGQQVTLRCSSQSGHNTVSWYQQALGQGPQFIFQYYREEENGRGNFPPRFSGLQFPNYSSELNVNALELDDSALYLCASSPPGGVQETQYFGPGTRLLVL.

This clonotype was recorded at least ten times. The V gene is TRBV6-2 or TRBV6-3, the J gene TRBJ2-1, with TRBD2 matching over 11 bases. Unmatched junction bases numbered 5, after V lost 8 bases and J lost 2 bases. This CDR3 has 15 amino acids. CDR1 MNHEY and CDR2 SVGEGT come from the germline V gene. As DNA, the CDR3 is TGTGCCAGCGGACAGACTAGCGGGGCCTACAATGAGCAGTTCTTC. It is translated as CASGQTSGAYNEQFF.

This clonotype came up many times. The chain employs TRBV20-1 and TRBJ2-6, with D perhaps TRBD1 (5 bases). Germline V gene data show CDR1 as DFQATT and CDR2 as SNEGSKA (reference sequence). The CDR3 runs to 18 residues. The germline V and J ends were trimmed by 2 bases and 1 base, with 18 bases remaining between them. CDR3 in amino acids: CSARQGFRRLSGANVLTF. Written as DNA, the CDR3 is TGCAGTGCTAGACAGGGATTTCGACGATTATCTGGGGCCAACGTCCTGACTTTC.

The table lists this clonotype with many counts. The chain is built from TRBV5-1 and TRBJ2-1; TRBD2 is a possible D gene (5 bases). The germline gives CDR1 SGHRS, CDR2 YFSETQ. Trimming shortened V by 0 bases and J by 15 bases, and 13 bases separated the two germline ends. This CDR3 is 12 amino acids long. The CDR3 nucleotides read TGCGCCAGCAGCTTGGTTGGCGGGCAGCCGTTCTTC. It specifies CASSLVGGQPFF.

This clonotype came up many times. The V gene is TRBV6-1, the J gene TRBJ1-3; D unresolved. CDR3 size: 16 residues. Germline assignment: CDR1 MNHNS and CDR2 SASEGT. V was cut by 1 base and J by 2 bases, with 12 bases left in between. CDR3 loop: CASSEVLNYPGNTIYF. In DNA form, the CDR3 reads TGTGCCAGCAGTGAAGTGCTGAATTACCCTGGAAACACCATATATTTT.

This clonotype was detected many times. This chain joins TRBV12-3 or TRBV12-4 and TRBJ2-1; D possibly matches TRBD1 or TRBD2 (5 bases each). The CDR3 length is 12 residues. The V end was cut by 5 bases, the J end by 10 bases, with 12 bases between. Here the CDR3 DNA reads TGTGCCAGCAGTCTGGGGGTAGTGGAGCAGTTCTTC. Translated, it gives CASSLGVVEQFF.

This clonotype was counted a few times. V usage is TRBV2 and J usage is TRBJ1-2, with a tentative D call TRBD1 (6 bases). Germline CDR1 SNHLY, CDR2 FYNNEI. CDR3 size: 16 residues. V lost 7 bases to trimming and J lost 1 base, with 19 bases between them. The CDR3 spells CASTKETRDNNYGYTF. The CDR3 bases are TGTGCCAGCACCAAAGAAACCCGGGACAATAACTATGGCTACACCTTC.

This clonotype was picked up a small number of times. The chain employs TRBV2 and TRBJ1-4; no clear D gene. CDR3 length: 14 amino acids. CDR1 is SNHLY and CDR2 is FYNNEI in the germline V gene. The V gene lost 8 bases and the J gene lost 4 bases, with 14 bases spanning the gap. CDR3 in amino acids: CASEPTEGNEKLFF. Here the CDR3 DNA reads TGTGCCAGCGAACCGACGGAGGGTAATGAAAAACTGTTTTTT.

At least ten counts were recorded for this clonotype. The chain carries TRBV29-1 and TRBJ2-1; tentatively, D is TRBD1 (7 bases). This CDR3 has 14 residues. V was trimmed by 0 bases and J by 3 bases, leaving 9 bases between them. Germline assignment: CDR1 SQVTM and CDR2 ANQGSEA. The CDR3 DNA is TGCAGCGTTGAAGACAGGGGGGACTACAATGAGCAGTTCTTC. It yields the protein CSVEDRGDYNEQFF.

This clonotype was counted at least ten times. V usage is TRBV28 and J usage is TRBJ2-5; 13 bases line up with TRBD2. V was pared by 6 bases and J by 4 bases, with 2 bases of the junction left unmatched. The CDR3 loop spans 14 amino acids. The germline V gene has CDR1 MDHEN and CDR2 SYDVKM. The CDR3 region is CASRLAGGGETQYF. CDR3 DNA sequence: TGTGCCAGCAGACTAGCGGGAGGGGGAGAGACCCAGTACTTC.

This clonotype was detected many times. J is TRBJ1-1 and V is TRBV5-1, with TRBD1 identical over 7 bases. There are 16 residues in the CDR3. Germline CDR1 is SGHRS and CDR2 is YFSETQ. Trimming at V came to 0 bases and at J to 6 bases, leaving 11 bases not matched to a gene. The CDR3 DNA is TGCGCCAGCAGCTTGGGGATGACAGGGCCGAAGGCTGAAGCTTTCTTT. The encoded protein is CASSLGMTGPKAEAFF.

Many counts were recorded for this clonotype. The chain employs TRBV6-5 and TRBJ2-7, with TRBD2 matching 7 bases. The CDR3 has 17 amino acids. Losses at the gene ends were 1 base for V and 2 bases for J; bases not matched to a gene: 11. CDR1 is MNHEY and CDR2 is SVGAGI in the germline V gene. In nucleotides, the CDR3 is TGTGCCAGCAGTTACTTGGGGGGACTAAGCGGGCCCTACGAGCAGTACTTC. It translates to CASSYLGGLSGPYEQYF.

At least ten counts were recorded for this clonotype. The chain uses TRBV18 and TRBJ2-5; D not resolved. The CDR3 sequence is 12 residues long. V lost 5 bases to trimming and J lost 1 base, with 5 bases between them. Germline CDR1 and CDR2: KGHSH and LQKENI. The CDR3 DNA sequence: TGTGCCAGCTCAGCGCTCCAAGAGACCCAGTACTTC. Translation: CASSALQETQYF.

The chain has TRBV20-1 and TRBJ2-7; unclear D gene. This CDR3 region has 13 residues. Germline CDR1 DFQATT, CDR2 SNEGSKA (reference sequence). V lost 4 bases, J lost 2 bases, and 12 bases lay in between. The CDR3 coding sequence is TGCAGTGCTACCTCCGAGGCGGCCTACGAGCAGTACTTC. Translated, it gives CSATSEAAYEQYF.

This clonotype showed up many times. The rearrangement uses TRBV5-1 and TRBJ1-1; a weak D match, TRBD1 (5 bases). CDR1 and CDR2 (germline): SGHRS, YFSETQ. The CDR3 spans 17 residues. Trimming took off 4 bases at V and 1 base at J, with 20 bases between the two ends. The CDR3 protein is CASSGGGARRENTEAFF. The CDR3 region has the DNA TGCGCCAGCAGCGGAGGCGGGGCCCGAAGAGAGAACACTGAAGCTTTCTTT.

V and J are TRBV29-1 and TRBJ1-2; D is possibly TRBD1 (5 bases). The CDR3 is 11 amino acids. The V end lost 8 bases, the J end lost 10 bases, and 17 bases lay between the germline ends. CDR1 SQVTM and CDR2 ANQGSEA come from the germline V gene. CDR3 residues: CSSWGGEDYTF. The CDR3 nucleotides are TGCAGCTCCTGGGGGGGAGAGGACTACACCTTC.

This clonotype was picked up many times. The chain carries TRBV7-6 and TRBJ2-7; D ambiguous. This CDR3 is 14 amino acids long. With 2 bases removed from V and 2 bases from J, the gap between germline ends came to 10 bases. CDR1 and CDR2 (germline): SGHVS, FNYEAQ. The CDR3 protein is CASSLSPDPYEQYF. Here the CDR3 DNA reads TGTGCCAGCAGCTTAAGTCCGGATCCCTACGAGCAGTACTTC.

This sequence joins TRBV10-3 and TRBJ1-2, with no clear D. This CDR3 comprises 14 residues. V dropped 8 bases and J dropped 3 bases, with 16 bases sitting between them. CDR1 is ENHRY and CDR2 is SYGVKD in the germline V gene. This chain's CDR3 is CAIGPERLHYGYTF. Here the CDR3 DNA reads TGTGCCATCGGCCCGGAGCGGCTTCACTATGGCTACACCTTC.